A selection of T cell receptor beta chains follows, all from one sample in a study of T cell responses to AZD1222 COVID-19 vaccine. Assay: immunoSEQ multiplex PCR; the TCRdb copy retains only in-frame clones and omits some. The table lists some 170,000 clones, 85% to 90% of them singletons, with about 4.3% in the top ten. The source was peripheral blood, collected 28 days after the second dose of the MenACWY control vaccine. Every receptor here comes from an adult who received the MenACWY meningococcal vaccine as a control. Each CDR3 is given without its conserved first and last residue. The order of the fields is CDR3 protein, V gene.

CDR3aa: ASSLYYEQY; v_gene: TRBV2
CDR3aa: ASSSGQGTGELF; v_gene: TRBV27
CDR3aa: ASSPRDEGRNEQF; v_gene: TRBV18
CDR3aa: ASSLGQQETQY; v_gene: TRBV28
CDR3aa: SVEAPGQPQH; v_gene: TRBV29-1
CDR3aa: ASSPPSGHPTGELF; v_gene: TRBV18
CDR3aa: ASRVMLNTGELF; v_gene: TRBV4-1
CDR3aa: SVVEGQIGQPQH; v_gene: TRBV29-1
CDR3aa: ASSLRLAGQETQY; v_gene: TRBV28
CDR3aa: ASSQGRLYQY; v_gene: TRBV14
CDR3aa: ASSLAAYGYT; v_gene: TRBV11-2
CDR3aa: ATTSRAHEQY; v_gene: TRBV28
CDR3aa: SVCGRNSDTQY; v_gene: TRBV29-1
CDR3aa: ASSPQARVPPTNEKLF; v_gene: TRBV18
CDR3aa: ASSLTRVGGEQY; v_gene: TRBV11-2
CDR3aa: ASSLNQGPYEQY; v_gene: TRBV7-2
CDR3aa: ASSYGQGASQPQH; v_gene: TRBV5-6
CDR3aa: ASSPLAAARNEQF; v_gene: TRBV3-1/TRBV3-2
CDR3aa: ASTNRQGTQPQH; v_gene: TRBV7-8
CDR3aa: ASSQDITGGGKTQY; v_gene: TRBV4-1
CDR3aa: ASSISGRPPSGANVLT; v_gene: TRBV19
CDR3aa: ASSLTWASSTNEKLF; v_gene: TRBV5-1
CDR3aa: ASVSLGGYT; v_gene: TRBV6-6
CDR3aa: ASSRRGDPGLAGVEYNEQF; v_gene: TRBV4-2
CDR3aa: ASRTLLRDRGNEQF; v_gene: TRBV19
CDR3aa: ASSFYAFHEQY; v_gene: TRBV5-8